This TCR beta chain derives from a study of chemoradiotherapy in HPV16-positive cancers. About the research overall: Functional T-cell assays on a couple of HPV16-positive patients' cells defined candidate HPV-specific clones and common TCR motifs.

Comment on this clone: Its matching antigen is unknown.

This table comes from immunoSEQ multiplex PCR, and its TCRdb copy is limited to in-frame clones, with some not included. The sample yields fewer than 20,000 clones, around 92% seen once. Study outcomes and limitations: For HPV16-positive patients, expanding HPV-responsive T cells associated with longer recurrence-free survival. During treatment, candidate HPV-specific clones and E7-related motifs expanded in tumor.

The sample consisted of blood, taken from a patient who underwent chemoradiotherapy. This TCR was recovered from a human donor with HPV-associated anogenital cancer.

The chain's CDR3 is CASSPAGGTGELFF. The CDR3 region has the DNA TGTGCCAGCAGCCCCGCGGGGGGGACCGGGGAGCTGTTTTTT. The chain joins TRBV7-9 to TRBJ2-2, with 9 nucleotides matching TRBD2. V was clipped by 5 bases and J by 5 bases; unmatched bases: 3. Germline lookup yields CDR1 SEHNR and CDR2 FQNEAQ (reference sequence). The CDR3 contains 14 residues.